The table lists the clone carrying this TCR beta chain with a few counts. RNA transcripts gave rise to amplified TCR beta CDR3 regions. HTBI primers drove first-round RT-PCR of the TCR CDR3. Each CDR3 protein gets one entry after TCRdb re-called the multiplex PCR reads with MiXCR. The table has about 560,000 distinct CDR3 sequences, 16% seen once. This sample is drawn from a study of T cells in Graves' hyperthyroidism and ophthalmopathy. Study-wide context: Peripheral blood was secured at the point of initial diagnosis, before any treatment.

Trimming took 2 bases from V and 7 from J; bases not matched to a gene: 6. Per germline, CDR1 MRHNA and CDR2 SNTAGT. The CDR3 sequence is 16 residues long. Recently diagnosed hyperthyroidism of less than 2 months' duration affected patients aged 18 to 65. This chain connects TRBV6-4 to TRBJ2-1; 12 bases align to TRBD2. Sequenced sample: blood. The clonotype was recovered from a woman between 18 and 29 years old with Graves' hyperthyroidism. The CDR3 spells CASSDDGLAGSNEQFF. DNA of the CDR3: TGTGCCAGCAGTGACGACGGACTAGCGGGGTCTAATGAGCAGTTCTTC.